This TCR beta chain was recovered during a study of blood T cell repertoires in COVID-19. Measured with immunoSEQ multiplex PCR; TCRdb has only the in-frame clones, and not every one. The data hold 250,000 or so clones, with about four fifths observed a single time. The V gene lost 0 bases and the J gene lost 5 bases, with 7 bases spanning the gap. This CDR3 region has 13 residues. CDR1 SEHNR and CDR2 FQNEAQ come from the germline V gene (reference sequence). This sequence originates from a woman in her 70s with acute or convalescent COVID-19. The rearrangement uses TRBV7-9 and TRBJ1-2; D is unresolved. Material: peripheral blood. The CDR3 reads CASSLAERYGYTF. The CDR3 DNA is TGTGCCAGCAGCTTAGCAGAGAGATATGGCTACACCTTC.